The text below deals with one T cell receptor (beta chain). The antigen this receptor binds is unknown. No base-level quality is on record; no much larger clone is a single base apart. This specimen comes from a study of CD4 T cells in lung cancer (dated by TCRdb to about 2019). In terms of the full investigation: The study screened blood T cells of NSCLC patients for responses to candidate mutation-encoded neoepitopes and isolated neoantigen-specific CD4+ T-cell clones and TCRs. Tumor and non-adjacent lung tissue came from a handful of patients undergoing curative-intent resections for stage I-III non-small cell lung cancer. Lung adenocarcinoma or squamous cell carcinoma was present in the resected patients, who were aged 60 to 69 at blood donation and were mostly former smokers. Treatments received by the patients before blood donation included platinum chemotherapy, and some patients received nivolumab or pembrolizumab. TCRB deep sequencing tracked the frequency of neoantigen-specific clonotypes in tumor resections, non-adjacent lung and cultured T-cell products.

The research as a whole found: Some responses derived from blood might reflect in vitro priming of naive T cells or cross-reactivity instead of memory responses to the cancer.

Non-adjacent lung tissue was collected from the same resection as far as possible from the malignant lesion, at least 3 cm away. The library was obtained by the immunoSEQ multiplex PCR assay. Qiagen DNeasy or QIAamp micro DNA kits were used to isolate DNA, and the Adaptive Biotechnology human TCRB sequencing kit was used to sequence TCRB. TCRB libraries were sequenced on an Illumina MiSeq. As for the authors' bioinformatics: TCRB sequence data were analyzed with the kit provider's software, and tumor enrichment of clonotype templates was tested with Fisher's exact test. Sourced from immuneACCESS, this table was stored by TCRdb with only in-frame sequences that have V and J called. A share of the clones is absent; for the studies checked, an unresolved V gene accounts for under half, and the remainder has no known explanation. Clonal size and the V and J genes are those of that table, whereas D and trimming came from the DNA. In all, the sample holds approximately 11,000 clones, and around two thirds of those were seen once. 15% of the sample goes to the ten largest clones.

Here V drops 3 bases and J drops 2 bases, and the junction holds 7 bases not matched to any gene. Sequences SGHRS (CDR1) and YFSETQ (CDR2) are obtained from the germline V gene. The CDR3 holds 15 amino acids from the cysteine to the phenylalanine. Only the CDR3 DNA stays, 45 bases, in frame from base 1. The TCR comes from a man aged 55 to 70 with non-small cell lung cancer. The specimen was normal lung tissue taken away from the tumor. The chain is assembled from TRBV5-1 and TRBJ1-2, and 7 junctional nucleotides match TRBD1. The CDR3 corresponds to CASSSTRDSNYGYTF. The DNA is TGCGCCAGCAGCTCGACCCGGGACAGCAACTATGGCTACACCTTC.